The 19 T cell receptor beta chains below come from one sample, sequenced in a study of cytomegalovirus exposure and HLA in healthy donors. 13 Jbeta primers and 60 Vbeta primers were used for the PCR. Only in-frame clones appear in the TCRdb table, and some are missing; sequencing was by immunoSEQ multiplex PCR. The sample shows 150,000 to 200,000 clones, 85% of them seen only once. The sequencing input was PBMCs. The receptors here all came from a woman aged 50 to 60 in good health and CMV-seronegative.

The CDR3 DNA sequence: TGTGCCAGCAGTGATACTGGACTTCCCACCTACGAGCAGTACTTC. Translating it yields CASSDTGLPTYEQYF. The chain carries TRBV6-1 and TRBJ2-7, with D possibly matching TRBD2 (5 bases). This CDR3 contains 15 residues. From germline, CDR1 is MNHNS and CDR2 SASEGT. V was clipped by 3 bases and J by 2 bases, with 14 bases between them.

The chain recombines TRBV5-6 with TRBJ2-1; 10 bases match TRBD2. This CDR3 contains 16 residues. Looked up from germline, CDR1 is SGHDT and CDR2 is YYEEEE. V was clipped by 4 bases and J by 8 bases; unmatched bases: 12. The CDR3 loop is CASSPGGSGRAHEQFF. In DNA, the CDR3 is TGTGCCAGCAGCCCCGGAGGAAGCGGGAGGGCTCATGAGCAGTTCTTC.

The chain joins TRBV7-9 to TRBJ2-1, with D unclear. Germline CDR1 SEHNR, CDR2 FQNEAQ (reference sequence). The CDR3 runs to 10 residues. The germline V and J ends were trimmed by 5 bases and 7 bases, with 3 bases remaining between them. For the CDR3, the DNA is TGTGCCAGCAGCCCAAATGAGCAGTTCTTC. Its translation is CASSPNEQFF.

The chain has TRBV5-1 and TRBJ2-7; 7 positions agree with TRBD1. The J segment lost 2 bases and the V segment lost 1 base, leaving 6 bases of the junction unmatched. The CDR3 runs 15 residues. CDR1 and CDR2 from the germline V gene are SGHRS and YFSETQ. CDR3 in DNA: TGCGCCAGCAGCTTGACAGGGGATCAGACCTACGAGCAGTACTTC. Protein product: CASSLTGDQTYEQYF. The whole variable domain, remainder taken from reference TRBV5-1 and TRBJ2-7, is KAGVTQTPRYLIKTRGQQVTLSCSPISGHRSVSWYQQTPGQGLQFLFEYFSETQRNKGNFPGRFSGRQFSNSRSEMNVSTLELGDSALYLCASSLTGDQTYEQYFGPGTRLTVT.

The CDR3 protein is CASSVTSGNTGELFF. CDR3 in DNA: TGCGCCAGCAGCGTGACTAGCGGGAACACCGGGGAGCTGTTTTTT. The chain carries TRBV5-1 and TRBJ2-2; 9 bases align to TRBD2. CDR3 length: 15 residues. V shed 4 bases, J shed 1 base, and the junction held 2 bases outside the gene matches. Germline V gene sequence: CDR1 SGHRS, CDR2 YFSETQ.

A single count supports this clone. The rearrangement joins TRBV28 to TRBJ1-4; 8 positions match TRBD1. Germline CDR1 reads MDHEN; CDR2 reads SYDVKM. With 4 bases clipped from V and 4 bases from J, the junction kept 8 bases outside the gene matches. CDR3 length equals 16 residues. The CDR3 region has the DNA TGTGCCAGCAGTTCCCCAAGGACAGGGCTTAATGAAAAACTGTTTTTT. Protein: CASSSPRTGLNEKLFF.

The V call is TRBV27, the J call TRBJ1-4; 10 bases align to TRBD1. Germline loops: CDR1 MNHEY, CDR2 SMNVEV (reference sequence). The CDR3 totals 17 residues. The V segment lost 1 base and the J segment 4 bases; nucleotides outside the gene matches: 6. The CDR3 bases are TGTGCCAGCAGTTTATTTACCGGACAGGGGGTTAATGAAAAACTGTTTTTT. This translates into CASSLFTGQGVNEKLFF.

In this sample, this clone turned up once. This rearrangement joins TRBV6-4 to TRBJ2-7; 7 bases are a match to TRBD1. V was pared by 2 bases and J by 6 bases, with 7 bases of the junction left unmatched. CDR1 is MRHNA, CDR2 SNTAGT, per germline. The CDR3 spans 14 residues. The DNA of the CDR3 is TGTGCCAGCAGTGACGGGACAGTGGCTGGCGAGCAGTACTTC. Protein product: CASSDGTVAGEQYF.

In its sample, this clone was seen once. The genes are TRBV7-9 and TRBJ1-1; TRBD1 is a possible D gene (6 bases). This CDR3 comprises 13 residues. Germline values: CDR1 SEHNR, CDR2 FQNEAQ (reference sequence). V gave up 1 base and J gave up 4 bases, with 7 bases separating them. The CDR3 spells CASSLGTVTEAFF. CDR3 coding DNA: TGTGCCAGCAGCTTAGGGACAGTCACTGAAGCTTTCTTT.

This sequence joins TRBV5-1 and TRBJ2-2, with a weak D call TRBD1 (6 bases). CDR1 and CDR2 (germline): SGHRS, YFSETQ. V was clipped by 4 bases and J by 4 bases, with 11 bases between them. This CDR3 has 14 amino acids. The CDR3 DNA sequence: TGCGCCAGCAGCCAGGACAGAGTCACCGGGGAGCTGTTTTTT. Its translation: CASSQDRVTGELFF.

V is TRBV6-6 and J is TRBJ1-2; no definite D call. Trimming removed 7 bases from V and 4 bases from J, with 16 bases in between. CDR3 size: 14 residues. Germline V gene lookup returns CDR1 MNHNY and CDR2 SVGAGI (reference sequence). In DNA form, the CDR3 reads TGTGCCAGCAAGCCGGGTTCCTCGGGCTATGGCTACACCTTC. Translation gives CASKPGSSGYGYTF.

This clone is a singleton in its sample. This sequence joins TRBV7-2 and TRBJ2-2, with 10 bases matching TRBD2. V was pared by 6 bases and J by 5 bases, with 6 bases of the junction left unmatched. CDR3 length: 15 residues. The germline CDR1 and CDR2 sequences are SGHTA and FQGNSA. CDR3 in amino acids: CASRLKTSGTGELFF. The CDR3 nucleotides read TGTGCCAGCAGGTTGAAGACTAGCGGGACCGGGGAGCTGTTTTTT.

The genes are TRBV9 and TRBJ2-5, with D possibly being TRBD2 (6 bases). The germline V and J ends were trimmed by 2 bases and 7 bases, with 15 bases remaining between them. Germline loops: CDR1 SGDLS, CDR2 YYNGEE. This CDR3 has 14 residues. CDR3 bases: TGTGCCAGCAGCGTCGGGACTCCGACGGGGACCCAGTACTTC. It codes for CASSVGTPTGTQYF.

The chain carries TRBV6-1 and TRBJ2-5; D unresolved. The DNA end favors TRBJ2-7, so the J call may be wrong. The germline CDR1 and CDR2 sequences are MNHNS and SASEGT. This CDR3 has 10 residues. The CDR3 region is CASSVYEQYF. The CDR3, as DNA: TGTGCCAGCAGTGTATACGAGCAGTACTTC.

This rearrangement joins TRBV9 to TRBJ1-4, with D perhaps matching TRBD1 (5 bases). Looked up from germline, CDR1 is SGDLS and CDR2 is YYNGEE. The CDR3 has 15 amino acids. V lost 3 bases and J 8 bases, leaving 17 bases between the germline ends. CDR3 loop: CASSAKSGGMEKLFF. In nucleotides, the CDR3 is TGTGCCAGCAGCGCGAAAAGCGGGGGTATGGAAAAACTGTTTTTT.

V usage is TRBV7-9 and J usage is TRBJ2-7; D perhaps matches TRBD2 (6 bases). Trimming shortened V by 7 bases and J by 3 bases, and 16 bases separated the two germline ends. CDR3 length: 14 amino acids. Germline CDR1 is SEHNR and CDR2 is FQNEAQ (reference sequence). The CDR3 sequence: CASTPPRGLYEQYF. The CDR3 DNA is TGTGCCAGCACCCCTCCGCGGGGACTCTACGAGCAGTACTTC.

The rearrangement uses TRBV28 and TRBJ2-5; D may be TRBD2 (6 bases). The CDR3 is 12 amino acids. The V gene lost 5 bases and the J gene lost 4 bases, with 8 bases spanning the gap. The germline V gene has CDR1 MDHEN and CDR2 SYDVKM. CDR3 sequence (DNA): TGTGCCAGCAGTGGCGGGACAGAGACCCAGTACTTC. Encoded protein: CASSGGTETQYF.

The chain uses TRBV6-5 and TRBJ2-7; 8 bases match TRBD2. This CDR3 is built from 14 residues. Looked up from germline, CDR1 is MNHEY and CDR2 is SVGAGI. J was trimmed by 2 bases and V by 5 bases; bases with no gene match: 5. The CDR3 region has the DNA TGTGCCAGCAGTAGAACTAGCGGACCCTACGAGCAGTACTTC. This gives the protein CASSRTSGPYEQYF.

The chain joins TRBV18 to TRBJ2-7; maybe TRBD1 (5 bases). Trimming removed 3 bases at V and 4 bases at J, with 10 bases between. This CDR3 has 13 residues. The germline V gene has CDR1 KGHSH and CDR2 LQKENI. The CDR3 protein is CASSPRDKYEQYF. The CDR3 bases are TGTGCCAGCTCACCCAGGGATAAGTACGAGCAGTACTTC.